The 28 T cell receptor beta chains in this list originate from one sample, sequenced in a study of cytomegalovirus exposure and HLA in healthy donors. Primers included in the PCR were 60 Vbeta and 13 Jbeta primers. This table comes from immunoSEQ multiplex PCR, and its TCRdb copy is limited to in-frame clones, with some not included. The sample holds about 86,000 clones; 60% to 80% are singletons and the top ten take about 6.2%. Sample: PBMCs. Receptors were obtained from a woman aged 50 to 60 in good health and CMV-seropositive.

The V gene is TRBV7-8, the J gene TRBJ1-2; TRBD1 might be the D (6 bases). This CDR3 spans 16 amino acids. V lost 2 bases and J lost 0, with 13 bases in between. The germline gives CDR1 SGHVS, CDR2 FQNEAQ. The CDR3 loop reads CASSLSNNRANYGYTF. DNA for the CDR3: TGTGCCAGCAGCTTAAGTAACAACAGGGCTAACTATGGCTACACCTTC.

The V call is TRBV15, the J call TRBJ2-2; tentatively, D is TRBD1 (5 bases). Trimming stripped 0 bases from V and 6 bases from J, with 8 bases between. The CDR3 runs 14 residues. Germline V gene sequence: CDR1 LNHNV, CDR2 YYDKDF (reference sequence). CDR3 nucleotide sequence: TGTGCCACCAGCAGAGATCAGGGTCCCGGGGAGCTGTTTTTT. Protein sequence: CATSRDQGPGELFF. Together with reference TRBV15 and TRBJ2-2, the CDR3 gives the full variable domain: DAMVIQNPRYQVTQFGKPVTLSCSQTLNHNVMYWYQQKSSQAPKLLFHYYDKDFNNEADTPDNFQSRRPNTSFCFLDIRSPGLGDTAMYLCATSRDQGPGELFFGEGSRLTVL.

This clone was observed a single time. The gene calls are TRBV27 and TRBJ1-2; 8 bases fit TRBD1. CDR1 and CDR2 (germline): MNHEY, SMNVEV (reference sequence). V lost 2 bases, J lost 1 base, and 3 bases stayed unmatched. This CDR3 contains 15 residues. The CDR3 bases are TGTGCCAGCAGTTTAAGACAGGGGTTTAACTATGGCTACACCTTC. This gives the protein CASSLRQGFNYGYTF.

This clone was observed a few times. This CDR3 reads CASSGPTGFAYF. CDR3 nucleotides: TGCGCCAGCAGTGGCCCCACAGGGTTTGCGTACTTC. The chain is built from TRBV10-2 and TRBJ2-7; tentative D call: TRBD1 (6 bases). The CDR3 totals 12 residues. The V end was cut by 4 bases, the J end by 12 bases, with 16 bases between. Germline-derived CDR1 and CDR2 are WSHSY and SAAADI.

This clone was picked up one time. This chain uses TRBV11-2 with TRBJ2-7; 10 positions match TRBD1. The V and J ends lost 5 bases and 4 bases, in that order; junction bases with no gene match: 5. The length of the CDR3 is 14 residues. The germline V gene has CDR1 SGHAT and CDR2 FQNNGV. CDR3 region: CASSTRTGGYEQYF. CDR3 nucleotide sequence: TGTGCCAGCAGCACCAGGACAGGGGGGTACGAGCAGTACTTC. Drawing the rest from reference TRBV11-2 and TRBJ2-7, the complete variable domain is EAGVAQSPRYKIIEKRQSVAFWCNPISGHATLYWYQQILGQGPKLLIQFQNNGVVDDSQLPKDRFSAERLKGVDSTLKIQPAKLEDSAVYLCASSTRTGGYEQYFGPGTRLTVT.

The genes are TRBV6-1 and TRBJ2-6; D not resolved. V was pared by 4 bases and J by 0 bases, with 4 bases between. The CDR3 is made up of 14 amino acids. From germline, CDR1 is MNHNS and CDR2 SASEGT. The DNA for the CDR3 is TGTGCCAGCAGTGCGAGCTCTGGGGCCAACGTCCTGACTTTC. It codes for CASSASSGANVLTF.

The chain carries TRBV28 and TRBJ2-7; 9 nucleotides align to TRBD1. The CDR3 has 15 residues. The germline CDR1 and CDR2 sequences are MDHEN and SYDVKM. The V segment lost 6 bases and the J segment 0 bases; nucleotides outside the gene matches: 6. In DNA form, the CDR3 reads TGTGCCAGCAGCAGCTTGGGACAGGGCTCCTACGAGCAGTACTTC. Translating it yields CASSSLGQGSYEQYF.

A word on this clone: Relative to the germline gene, one junction end is altered; a read error may explain this. The chain employs TRBV7-9 and TRBJ2-2, with D possibly being TRBD2 (5 bases). The CDR3 covers 12 residues. Germline V gene sequence: CDR1 SEHNR, CDR2 FQNEAQ (reference sequence). The CDR3 DNA reads as TGTTCCAGCAGCGTGGGAGCCGGGGAGCTGTTTTTT. Protein sequence: CSSSVGAGELFF.

This clone was seen a handful of times. This chain links TRBV7-9 with TRBJ1-1; 8 positions match TRBD1. V lost 2 bases to trimming and J lost 3 bases; unmatched junction nucleotides: 5. This CDR3 spans 15 amino acids. Germline values: CDR1 SEHNR, CDR2 FQNEAQ (reference sequence). The CDR3 is CASSLTNRGDTEAFF. CDR3 coding DNA: TGTGCCAGCAGCTTAACAAACAGGGGGGACACTGAAGCTTTCTTT.

The J gene is TRBJ1-3, the V gene TRBV7-8; D is ambiguous. CDR1 is SGHVS, CDR2 FQNEAQ, per germline. V gave up 4 bases and J gave up 0 bases, with 7 bases separating them. The CDR3 length is 14 residues. CDR3 nucleotide sequence: TGTGCCAGCAGCTACCGGGGCTCTGGAAACACCATATATTTT. Translation: CASSYRGSGNTIYF.

The chain has TRBV18 and TRBJ1-1; 8 nucleotides line up with TRBD1. The CDR3 is 15 residues long. The germline gives CDR1 KGHSH, CDR2 LQKENI. V trimming: 4 bases; J trimming: 5 bases; junction bases outside the gene matches: 9. The CDR3 protein is CASSRSGQGETEAFF. The CDR3 DNA reads TGTGCCAGCTCACGGTCCGGACAGGGTGAGACTGAAGCTTTCTTT.

The genes are TRBV11-2 and TRBJ2-5; possibly TRBD2 for D (6 bases). Germline assignment: CDR1 SGHAT and CDR2 FQNNGV. This CDR3 has 14 residues. V lost 3 bases and J lost 4, with 12 bases in between. The CDR3 spells CASSFPGRGETQYF. In DNA, the CDR3 is TGTGCCAGCAGCTTTCCCGGGCGGGGAGAGACCCAGTACTTC.

J is TRBJ2-1 and V is TRBV29-1; D perhaps matches TRBD2 (6 bases). CDR1 SQVTM and CDR2 ANQGSEA come from the germline V gene. V gave up 1 base and J gave up 7 bases, with 11 bases separating them. The CDR3 has 13 residues. The CDR3 sequence is CSVEAGVTNEQFF. CDR3 sequence (DNA): TGCAGCGTTGAAGCGGGGGTTACAAATGAGCAGTTCTTC.

V usage is TRBV29-1 and J usage is TRBJ2-7, with 15 bases matching TRBD2. CDR3 length: 15 amino acids. The junction had 8 bases not matched to a gene; V was cut back by 5 bases and J by 6 bases. CDR1 and CDR2 from the germline V gene are SQVTM and ANQGSEA. The CDR3 sequence: CSVRRGLAGGSEQYF. In nucleotides, the CDR3 is TGCAGCGTTCGTAGGGGACTAGCGGGAGGCAGCGAGCAGTACTTC.

The chain recombines TRBV9 with TRBJ2-5, with no clear D. Per the germline V gene, CDR1 is SGDLS and CDR2 is YYNGEE. This CDR3 comprises 16 residues. V lost 0 bases to trimming and J lost 3 bases, with 15 bases between them. The DNA of the CDR3 is TGTGCCAGCAGCGTAGGGCCCCGCGGAGCAAAAGAGACCCAGTACTTC. This gives the protein CASSVGPRGAKETQYF.

In regard to this clone: At the DNA level, this CDR3 is encoded by other sequences in the same sample as well. V is TRBV30 and J is TRBJ1-1; TRBD1 aligns across 12 bases. There are 18 residues in the CDR3. Per the germline V gene, CDR1 is GTSNPN and CDR2 is SVGIG (reference sequence). Losses at the gene ends were 0 bases for V and 0 bases for J; bases not matched to a gene: 8. The CDR3 protein is CAWSVSPGTGGLNTEAFF. DNA for the CDR3: TGTGCCTGGAGTGTAAGCCCCGGGACAGGGGGCCTGAACACTGAAGCTTTCTTT.

This clone was detected a few times. The rearrangement uses TRBV6-1 and TRBJ2-2, with D tentatively TRBD1 (5 bases). Germline CDR1 is MNHNS and CDR2 is SASEGT. Trimming removed 3 bases from V and 4 bases from J, with 6 bases in between. The CDR3 runs to 13 residues. The CDR3 protein is CASSDQGTGELFF. The CDR3 DNA reads TGTGCCAGCAGTGATCAGGGCACCGGGGAGCTGTTTTTT.

The chain recombines TRBV11-2 with TRBJ2-1, with unresolved D. This CDR3 is 14 amino acids long. V was pared by 3 bases and J by 2 bases, with 8 bases between. The germline V gene has CDR1 SGHAT and CDR2 FQNNGV. As DNA, the CDR3 is TGTGCCAGCAGCTTGGGTGCGGCCTACAATGAGCAGTTCTTC. Its protein is CASSLGAAYNEQFF. The full variable domain, its missing parts supplied by reference TRBV11-2 and TRBJ2-1, is EAGVAQSPRYKIIEKRQSVAFWCNPISGHATLYWYQQILGQGPKLLIQFQNNGVVDDSQLPKDRFSAERLKGVDSTLKIQPAKLEDSAVYLCASSLGAAYNEQFFGPGTRLTVL.

V is TRBV18 and J is TRBJ1-3; D possibly corresponds to TRBD1 (5 bases). Per the germline V gene, CDR1 is KGHSH and CDR2 is LQKENI. This CDR3 has 15 residues. The germline V and J ends were trimmed by 2 bases and 2 bases, with 10 bases remaining between them. As DNA, the CDR3 is TGTGCCAGCTCACCAAGAAAGACAGCTGGAAACACCATATATTTT. Amino acid sequence: CASSPRKTAGNTIYF. Combining the CDR3 with reference TRBV18 and TRBJ1-3 gives the whole variable domain NAGVMQNPRHLVRRRGQEARLRCSPMKGHSHVYWYRQLPEEGLKFMVYLQKENIIDESGMPKERFSAEFPKEGPSILRIQQVVRGDSAAYFCASSPRKTAGNTIYFGEGSWLTVV.

About this clone itself: One end of the junction is discordant with germline, which a read error may explain. The CDR3 DNA follows: TGTGCTAGCAGCCTGACGGGGCTAGCGGGAGTGGAGACCCAGTACTTC. This gives the protein CASSLTGLAGVETQYF. The chain recombines TRBV7-7 with TRBJ2-5; 10 nucleotides agree with TRBD2. The CDR3 length is 16 residues. CDR1 SSHAT and CDR2 FNYEAQ come from the germline V gene (reference sequence).

This clone turned up a few times. The chain joins TRBV2 to TRBJ2-5, with no clear D. The DNA matches TRBJ2-7 better at its end, which makes the J call doubtful. CDR3 length equals 14 residues. Germline loops: CDR1 SNHLY, CDR2 FYNNEI. The CDR3 sequence: CASSERVVSYEQYF. The CDR3 DNA sequence: TGTGCCAGCAGTGAACGCGTCGTATCCTACGAGCAGTACTTC.

The V call is TRBV6-5, the J call TRBJ1-3, with 7 bases matching TRBD1. From germline, CDR1 is MNHEY and CDR2 SVGAGI. The V gene end was trimmed by 4 bases and the J gene end by 0 bases; junction bases not matched to a gene: 3. The CDR3 covers 15 residues. CDR3 nucleotide sequence: TGTGCCAGCAGTTTTGGGACAGCCTCTGGAAACACCATATATTTT. Its translation: CASSFGTASGNTIYF.

This clone was counted a few times. V usage is TRBV4-2 and J usage is TRBJ1-5; D remains unclear. Trimming cost V 1 base and J 0 bases, with 10 bases left between them. The CDR3 has 16 amino acids. Germline V gene sequence: CDR1 LGHNA, CDR2 YNFKEQ. The CDR3 loop reads CASSQVPGVSNQPQHF. As DNA, the CDR3 is TGTGCCAGCAGCCAAGTCCCCGGAGTTAGCAATCAGCCCCAGCATTTT.

The J gene is TRBJ2-5, the V gene TRBV6-5; the D is unclear. V lost 5 bases, J lost 7 bases, and 14 bases lay in between. CDR1 is MNHEY, CDR2 SVGAGI, per germline. CDR3 length: 13 residues. CDR3 amino acids: CASSLRREATQYF. As DNA, the CDR3 is TGTGCCAGCAGTCTTCGCCGAGAGGCGACCCAGTACTTC.

The V gene is TRBV5-6, the J gene TRBJ1-1, with 8 bases lining up with TRBD1. The CDR3 spans 13 residues. Per the germline V gene, CDR1 is SGHDT and CDR2 is YYEEEE. Trimming cost V 4 bases and J 5 bases; bases outside gene matches: 4. CDR3 nucleotides: TGTGCCAGCAGCAGGGACAGGCAGACTGAAGCTTTCTTT. Translation gives CASSRDRQTEAFF.

This rearrangement joins TRBV29-1 to TRBJ1-5, with D possibly matching TRBD1 (6 bases). CDR3 size: 14 residues. V was clipped by 0 bases and J by 1 base, with 7 bases between them. Germline CDR1 reads SQVTM; CDR2 reads ANQGSEA. The CDR3 nucleotides read TGCAGCGTTGAAGACAGGGGCAGCAATCAGCCCCAGCATTTT. Amino acids: CSVEDRGSNQPQHF.

This clone showed up just a few times. The genes are TRBV28 and TRBJ2-1; possibly TRBD2 for D (6 bases). CDR1 MDHEN and CDR2 SYDVKM come from the germline V gene. Trimming left V 4 bases short and J 8 bases short, with 21 bases between. CDR3 size: 16 residues. CDR3: CASSYHRRLGGDEQFF. CDR3 bases: TGTGCCAGCAGTTACCATCGTCGACTAGGAGGGGATGAGCAGTTCTTC.

This chain uses TRBV11-2 with TRBJ1-4; TRBD1 aligns across 8 bases. The CDR3 runs 16 residues. V lost 5 bases, J lost 4 bases, and 9 bases stayed unmatched. Germline-derived CDR1 and CDR2 are SGHAT and FQNNGV. CDR3 DNA sequence: TGTGCCAGCAGCCACTTCAGGGGGCGGCTTAATGAAAAACTGTTTTTT. Residues: CASSHFRGRLNEKLFF. The whole variable domain, filled in from reference TRBV11-2 and TRBJ1-4, reads EAGVAQSPRYKIIEKRQSVAFWCNPISGHATLYWYQQILGQGPKLLIQFQNNGVVDDSQLPKDRFSAERLKGVDSTLKIQPAKLEDSAVYLCASSHFRGRLNEKLFFGSGTQLSVL.